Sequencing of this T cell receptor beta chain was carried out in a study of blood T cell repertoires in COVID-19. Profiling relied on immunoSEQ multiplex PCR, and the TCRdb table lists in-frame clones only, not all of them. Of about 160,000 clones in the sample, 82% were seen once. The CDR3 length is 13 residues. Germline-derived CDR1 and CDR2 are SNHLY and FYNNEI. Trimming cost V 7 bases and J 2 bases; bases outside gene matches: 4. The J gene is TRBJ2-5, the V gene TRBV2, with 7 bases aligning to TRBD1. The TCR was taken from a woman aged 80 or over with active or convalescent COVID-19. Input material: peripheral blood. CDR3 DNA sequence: TGTGCCAGCACGAGGGACAGACAAGAGACCCAGTACTTC. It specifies CASTRDRQETQYF.